These 13 T cell receptor beta chains originate from one sample sequenced in a study of cytomegalovirus exposure and HLA in healthy donors. PCR was performed using 60 Vbeta and 13 Jbeta primers. The table came from immunoSEQ multiplex PCR; TCRdb's copy has only in-frame clones and leaves some out. This sample carries under 150,000 clones, roughly 79% of them seen once, and the ten largest clones take approximately 1.6%. Sequenced sample: PBMCs. These receptors all stem from a woman in her late teens or twenties in good health and CMV-seronegative.

The rearrangement links TRBV15 to TRBJ2-1; 14 bases agree with TRBD2. Per the germline V gene, CDR1 is LNHNV and CDR2 is YYDKDF (reference sequence). CDR3 length: 17 amino acids. Trimming cost V 9 bases and J 4 bases; bases outside gene matches: 11. The CDR3: CATSRLAGGPGYNEQFF. DNA for the CDR3: TGTGCCACTTCCCGACTAGCGGGAGGGCCGGGGTACAATGAGCAGTTCTTC.

V gene TRBV6-4 combines with J gene TRBJ2-1, with TRBD2 matching over 9 bases. The germline CDR1 and CDR2 sequences are MRHNA and SNTAGT. The CDR3 has 14 residues. Trimming took 5 bases from V and 4 from J; bases not matched to a gene: 3. The CDR3 nucleotides read TGTGCCAGCAGTTCCAGCGGGAGGTACAATGAGCAGTTCTTC. Amino acids: CASSSSGRYNEQFF.

The gene calls are TRBV10-1 and TRBJ2-5; tentatively, D is TRBD2 (5 bases). In germline, CDR1 is WNHNN, CDR2 SYGVQD (reference sequence). The CDR3 sequence is 11 residues long. Trimming stripped 6 bases from V and 5 bases from J, with 7 bases between. CDR3 in DNA: TGCGCCAGCAGCTCGGGGGAGACCCAGTACTTC. The encoded protein is CASSSGETQYF.

The chain employs TRBV30 and TRBJ1-2; no clear D gene. Per the germline V gene, CDR1 is GTSNPN and CDR2 is SVGIG (reference sequence). This CDR3 has 14 residues. V shed 0 bases and J shed 6 bases, with 14 bases lying between them. Here the CDR3 reads CAWSVRSYSNGYTF. DNA for the CDR3: TGTGCCTGGAGTGTACGGTCCTACTCAAATGGCTACACCTTC.

The CDR3 region has the DNA TGCGCCAGCGGCCCCGGGACAGGGGGCATCTACGGAGTGGATACGCAGTATTTT. Amino acids: CASGPGTGGIYGVDTQYF. The V call is TRBV10-1, the J call TRBJ2-3; 12 bases are shared with TRBD1. Germline V gene lookup returns CDR1 WNHNN and CDR2 SYGVQD (reference sequence). Trimming removed 8 bases from V and 6 bases from J; junction bases left unmatched: 18. The CDR3 consists of 18 residues.

The CDR3 bases are TGTGCCACCCGGGGACACGGCAATCAGCCCCAGCATTTT. This codes for CATRGHGNQPQHF. The chain couples TRBV15 to TRBJ1-5; the D gene is possibly TRBD1 (6 bases). Per the germline V gene, CDR1 is LNHNV and CDR2 is YYDKDF (reference sequence). V was shortened by 8 bases and J by 2 bases, with 10 bases between the two germline ends. There are 13 residues in the CDR3.

The CDR3 DNA is TGTGCCAGCAGTCGACAGGGGGCTAACACTGAAGCTTTCTTT. It translates to CASSRQGANTEAFF. V and J are TRBV28 and TRBJ1-1, with 10 bases fitting TRBD1. CDR3 size: 14 residues. Germline V gene sequence: CDR1 MDHEN, CDR2 SYDVKM. V shed 5 bases, J shed 2 bases, and the junction held 2 bases outside the gene matches.

The chain uses TRBV27 and TRBJ2-7; the match to TRBD2 covers 8 bases. The CDR3 has 15 amino acids. Germline CDR1 MNHEY, CDR2 SMNVEV (reference sequence). The V segment lost 3 bases and the J segment 3 bases; nucleotides outside the gene matches: 7. The CDR3 DNA is TGTGCCAGCAGTTTTAGAGCGGGAGCGGGCTACGAGCAGTACTTC. Protein: CASSFRAGAGYEQYF.

V and J are TRBV30 and TRBJ1-5; D might be TRBD1 (6 bases). The CDR3 length is 13 residues. V lost 1 base and J lost 9, with 13 bases in between. Germline CDR1 reads GTSNPN; CDR2 reads SVGIG (reference sequence). The CDR3 DNA reads TGTGCCTGGAGTGGCAGGGGTGTCCGGCCCCAGCATTTT. This gives the protein CAWSGRGVRPQHF. The full variable domain, with the rest looked up from reference TRBV30 and TRBJ1-5, is SQTIHQWPATLVQPVGSPLSLECTVEGTSNPNLYWYRQAAGRGLQLLFYSVGIGQISSEVPQNLSASRPQDRQFILSSKKLLLSDSGFYLCAWSGRGVRPQHFGDGTRLSIL.

The chain links TRBV27 to TRBJ2-7, with D possibly matching TRBD1 (5 bases). The germline CDR1 and CDR2 sequences are MNHEY and SMNVEV (reference sequence). V lost 5 bases, J lost 11 bases, and 19 bases lay in between. CDR3 size: 13 residues. In nucleotides, the CDR3 is TGTGCCAGCAGTCCCATCGACAGTCGCCCAGAGTACTTC. Translating it yields CASSPIDSRPEYF.

The chain combines TRBV6-5 with TRBJ2-1; TRBD1 is a possible D gene (5 bases). Trimming removed 8 bases at V and 6 bases at J, with 14 bases between. The CDR3 spans 13 residues. Germline V gives CDR1 MNHEY, CDR2 SVGAGI. The CDR3 loop reads CASALIRGNEQFF. DNA for the CDR3: TGTGCCAGCGCCCTTATAAGGGGCAATGAGCAGTTCTTC.

The chain employs TRBV5-4 and TRBJ2-5; weak D call: TRBD2 (6 bases). Germline lookup yields CDR1 SGHNT and CDR2 YYREEE (reference sequence). V lost 4 bases and J 3 bases, leaving 19 bases between the germline ends. The CDR3 length is 16 residues. This chain's CDR3 is CASSAEGGRMEETQYF. The CDR3 region has the DNA TGTGCCAGCAGCGCGGAGGGCGGACGCATGGAAGAGACCCAGTACTTC.

The chain is built from TRBV29-1 and TRBJ1-2, with D possibly TRBD1 on 5 matching bases. V dropped 4 bases and J dropped 6 bases, with 9 bases sitting between them. The CDR3 has 11 amino acids. Germline CDR1 and CDR2: SQVTM and ANQGSEA. CDR3 sequence reads: CSVGRGDGYTF. The CDR3 DNA reads as TGCAGCGTTGGGCGGGGCGATGGCTACACCTTC.